Below, one T cell receptor beta chain is given with its context. Its antigen is not identified. A much larger clonotype is one base distant, so this may be a read error. The CDR3 has 13 amino acids. Germline V lookup: CDR1 SGHTA, CDR2 FQGNSA. The data were obtained in a study of T cell repertoires in cytomegalovirus infection. Background on the study: The authors relied on CMV epitopes, both recently identified HLA-C-restricted and well-studied HLA-B-restricted. In public TCR beta signatures, there were indications of both CMV infection and matching HLA type. Study-level points and caveats: HLA-C-restricted CMV-specific TCR beta clonotypes prevailed in the ex vivo response.

TCRdb re-called the reads through MiXCR, storing one row per CDR3 protein. The data hold about 360,000 distinct CDR3 sequences, with approximately 35% observed a single time. The starting material was cultured PBMCs, obtained from culture after CMV antigen stimulation. This chain connects TRBV7-2 to TRBJ2-3, with D possibly matching TRBD1 (6 bases). The TCR sequence derives from a human donor in good health (CMV status not recorded). Some clones in this sample may be carry-over from other donors' samples. In DNA form, the CDR3 reads TGTGGCAGCAGCTCGGGACACACAGATACGCAGTATTTT. Amino acids: CGSSSGHTDTQYF.